One and the same sample provided the 28 T cell receptor beta chains below, sequenced in a study of chronic HIV infection and antiretroviral therapy (dated by TCRdb to the mid-2010s). The method behind the library was 5' RACE. Sequencing was carried out with an Illumina MiSeq. TCRdb reanalyzed the raw reads on its own, using fastp at Q25 for trimming and MiXCR for clone calling, and kept in-frame beta chains. Each entry merges the rows of one CDR3 protein and shows their most common DNA and genes. The sample data list roughly 48,000 distinct CDR3 sequences, and about 20% of these were observed just once. The ten largest clones represent more than 2.5% of the sample. Sequencing used peripheral blood. The receptors originated from an adult who had HIV and had not received antiretroviral therapy, or was an uninfected healthy control (not recorded which).

This clonotype has a count of ten or more. The chain carries TRBV20-1 and TRBJ2-7, with 7 bases lining up with TRBD2. Germline V gene lookup returns CDR1 DFQATT and CDR2 SNEGSKA (reference sequence). The junction had 17 bases not matched to a gene; V was cut back by 6 bases and J by 3 bases. The CDR3 is 16 amino acids. CDR3 sequence reads: CSATGGLKTGGYEQYF. The CDR3 bases are TGCAGTGCCACCGGGGGATTAAAAACGGGAGGCTACGAGCAGTACTTC.

This clonotype came up a few times. The rearrangement joins TRBV28 to TRBJ1-4; possible D gene TRBD1, 6 bases. V lost 5 bases to trimming and J lost 8 bases, with 18 bases between them. The CDR3 is made up of 15 amino acids. CDR1 and CDR2 from the germline V gene are MDHEN and SYDVKM. This CDR3 is CASSPSGTLNEKLFF. CDR3 in DNA: TGTGCCAGCAGTCCGTCCGGGACATTAAACGAAAAACTGTTTTTT.

This chain links TRBV27 with TRBJ2-3; unclear D gene. Germline loops: CDR1 MNHEY, CDR2 SMNVEV (reference sequence). The ends were cut back, 3 bases at V and 4 bases at J, with 5 bases in the middle. The CDR3 extends over 12 amino acids. CDR3 in amino acids: CASSFPADTQYF. In nucleotides, the CDR3 is TGTGCCAGCAGTTTCCCAGCAGATACGCAGTATTTT.

The chain couples TRBV5-6 to TRBJ2-1, with TRBD2 as a possible D gene (6 bases). The CDR3 sequence is 13 residues long. The germline V and J ends were trimmed by 5 bases and 10 bases, with 16 bases remaining between them. CDR1 and CDR2 (germline): SGHDT, YYEEEE. Here the CDR3 DNA reads TGTGCCAGCAGATCTTCCGGGAGAGGCGAGCAGTTCTTC. This encodes CASRSSGRGEQFF.

This chain connects TRBV19 to TRBJ2-7; 7 nucleotides agree with TRBD2. CDR3 size: 15 residues. J gave up 2 bases and V 3 bases, and 7 bases lay outside the gene matches. Germline V gene sequence: CDR1 LNHDA, CDR2 SQIVND (reference sequence). CDR3 coding DNA: TGTGCCAGTAGTATTCCGGCTAGCGGAACCTACGAGCAGTACTTC. Translating gives CASSIPASGTYEQYF. The full variable domain, completed using reference TRBV19 and TRBJ2-7, is DGGITQSPKYLFRKEGQNVTLSCEQNLNHDAMYWYRQDPGQGLRLIYYSQIVNDFQKGDIAEGYSVSREKKESFPLTVTSAQKNPTAFYLCASSIPASGTYEQYFGPGTRLTVT.

This clonotype was observed once. The chain has TRBV12-5 and TRBJ2-3; D gene unclear. Per the germline V gene, CDR1 is LGHNT and CDR2 is FRNRAP. CDR3 size: 13 residues. V was cut by 5 bases and J by 3 bases, with 9 bases left in between. This CDR3 reads CASGKASTDTQYF. CDR3 DNA sequence: TGTGCTAGTGGTAAAGCCAGTACAGATACGCAGTATTTT.

The gene calls are TRBV4-1 and TRBJ2-4; weak D call: TRBD1 (5 bases). The CDR3 sequence is 17 residues long. CDR1 and CDR2 (germline): MGHRA, YSYEKL. V shed 4 bases and J shed 2 bases, with 18 bases lying between them. The CDR3, as DNA: TGCGCCAGCAGCCCTCCCGCAGACAGATCCCCCAAAAACATTCAGTACTTC. Translated, it gives CASSPPADRSPKNIQYF.

This clonotype came up a few times. The genes are TRBV28 and TRBJ1-2; 7 bases are shared with TRBD1. Germline CDR1 reads MDHEN; CDR2 reads SYDVKM. V dropped 5 bases and J dropped 8; count of bases not matched to a gene: 14. The CDR3 totals 15 residues. For the CDR3, the DNA is TGTGCCAGCAGTCAAGGGGGCGCCTCAGCTGGGGGCTACACCTTC. Translating it yields CASSQGGASAGGYTF.

J is TRBJ2-2 and V is TRBV28; TRBD2 matches at 11 bases. Per germline, CDR1 MDHEN and CDR2 SYDVKM. This CDR3 contains 17 residues. V trimming: 3 bases; J trimming: 9 bases; junction bases outside the gene matches: 12. The CDR3 nucleotides are TGTGCCAGCAGTTTTAGTAGCGGGAGGGCCGGTGTCTGGGAGCTGTTTTTT. This gives the protein CASSFSSGRAGVWELFF.

This clonotype was counted a few times. The chain uses TRBV6-2 or TRBV6-3 and TRBJ2-7, with D hard to call. The CDR3 consists of 13 residues. CDR1 is MNHEY and CDR2 is SVGEGT in the germline V gene. Trimming cost V 0 bases and J 3 bases, with 6 bases left between them. CDR3 sequence reads: CASSYSLDYEQYF. CDR3 DNA: TGTGCCAGCAGTTACTCTCTGGACTACGAGCAGTACTTC.

This chain connects TRBV29-1 to TRBJ1-2, with 11 bases aligning to TRBD1. V gave up 1 base and J gave up 4 bases; unmatched junction bases: 8. Germline V gene data show CDR1 as SQVTM and CDR2 as ANQGSEA. CDR3 size: 16 residues. The CDR3 here is CSVEALRGQGAYGYTF. In DNA, the CDR3 is TGCAGCGTTGAAGCCCTCCGCGGACAGGGGGCCTATGGCTACACCTTC.

The genes are TRBV28 and TRBJ2-5; D may match TRBD1 or TRBD2 (5 bases each). The CDR3 consists of 12 residues. CDR1 and CDR2 from the germline V gene are MDHEN and SYDVKM. V lost 3 bases to trimming and J lost 9 bases, with 11 bases between them. CDR3: CASSLGTGAQYF. The CDR3 DNA reads TGTGCCAGCAGTTTGGGGACCGGGGCCCAGTACTTC.

The rearrangement links TRBV9 to TRBJ2-1; 7 bases agree with TRBD1. CDR3 length: 12 residues. V gave up 7 bases and J gave up 3 bases; unmatched junction bases: 1. Germline V CDR1 and CDR2: SGDLS, YYNGEE. CDR3 residues: CASQGDYNEQFF. In DNA, the CDR3 is TGTGCCAGCCAGGGGGACTACAATGAGCAGTTCTTC.

This clonotype was counted between two and nine times. The V call is TRBV7-8, the J call TRBJ1-1; tentatively, D is TRBD1 (5 bases). This CDR3 region has 13 residues. Trimming removed 3 bases at V and 4 bases at J, with 9 bases between. Germline assignment: CDR1 SGHVS and CDR2 FQNEAQ. The CDR3 DNA sequence: TGTGCCAGCAGCTTGGGGGGTGGCACTGAAGCTTTCTTT. The encoded protein is CASSLGGGTEAFF.

The V gene is TRBV5-6, the J gene TRBJ2-1, with D perhaps TRBD1 or TRBD2 (5 bases each). Trimming removed 2 bases at V and 4 bases at J, with 16 bases between. Germline V lookup: CDR1 SGHDT, CDR2 YYEEEE. The CDR3 is made up of 16 amino acids. CDR3 residues: CASSFEGTLLYNEQFF. The CDR3 DNA reads as TGTGCCAGCAGCTTTGAGGGGACCCTACTGTACAATGAGCAGTTCTTC.

This clonotype came up a few times. CDR3 in amino acids: CASSLGPGYEQYF. The CDR3 DNA sequence: TGTGCCAGCAGCTTAGGCCCGGGTTACGAGCAGTACTTC. The chain joins TRBV13 to TRBJ2-7, with D unresolved. Trimming shortened V by 0 bases and J by 4 bases, and 7 bases separated the two germline ends. CDR1 PRHDT and CDR2 FYEKMQ come from the germline V gene (reference sequence). This CDR3 is 13 amino acids long.

The V gene is TRBV18, the J gene TRBJ2-1, with 7 bases fitting TRBD2. The CDR3 extends over 14 amino acids. Germline V gives CDR1 KGHSH, CDR2 LQKENI. The V and J ends lost 2 bases and 4 bases, in that order; junction bases with no gene match: 2. CDR3 bases: TGTGCCAGCTCACCATGGGGGGGGTACAATGAGCAGTTCTTC. This encodes CASSPWGGYNEQFF.

This clonotype was counted between two and nine times. The chain combines TRBV2 with TRBJ1-2, with 7 bases identical to TRBD1. V was clipped by 4 bases and J by 6 bases; unmatched bases: 5. Per the germline V gene, CDR1 is SNHLY and CDR2 is FYNNEI. This CDR3 is built from 13 residues. The CDR3 DNA is TGTGCCAGCAGTGTGGGCAGGGGGGATGGCTACACCTTC. Translated: CASSVGRGDGYTF.

This clonotype has more than one count but fewer than ten. As DNA, the CDR3 is TGCAGTGCTAGCAACCCAGGACAGGTCACAGATACGCAGTATTTT. Translating gives CSASNPGQVTDTQYF. This rearrangement joins TRBV20-1 to TRBJ2-3; 7 nucleotides match TRBD1. This CDR3 has 15 residues. With V trimmed by 3 bases and J by 2 bases, 8 bases remained unmatched. Germline V gene sequence: CDR1 DFQATT, CDR2 SNEGSKA (reference sequence).

The chain carries TRBV28 and TRBJ2-1; D perhaps matches TRBD1 (5 bases). Looked up from germline, CDR1 is MDHEN and CDR2 is SYDVKM. Trimming stripped 8 bases from V and 0 bases from J, with 11 bases between. CDR3 size: 14 residues. CDR3 sequence (DNA): TGTGCCAGCCTAAACAGGAACTCCTACAATGAGCAGTTCTTC. Translation gives CASLNRNSYNEQFF.

This clonotype was seen only a few times. The CDR3 nucleotides are TGTGCCAGCAGTCGAGACAGGGCCAACGTCCTGACTTTC. Translation: CASSRDRANVLTF. The chain carries TRBV12-3 or TRBV12-4 and TRBJ2-6; D ambiguous. The CDR3 runs to 13 residues. The V and J ends lost 5 bases and 5 bases respectively, with 7 bases between them.

The chain uses TRBV30 and TRBJ1-1; D is ambiguous. This CDR3 comprises 11 residues. The V and J ends lost 2 bases and 8 bases respectively, with 9 bases between them. Germline V gene sequence: CDR1 GTSNPN, CDR2 SVGIG (reference sequence). The CDR3 is CAWSPLREAFF. As DNA, the CDR3 is TGTGCCTGGAGTCCCCTCCGGGAAGCTTTCTTT.

This rearrangement joins TRBV28 to TRBJ1-4; 7 nucleotides agree with TRBD1. V was clipped by 4 bases and J by 7 bases; unmatched bases: 9. Germline CDR1 reads MDHEN; CDR2 reads SYDVKM. This CDR3 is 15 amino acids long. CDR3 DNA sequence: TGTGCCAGCAGTTCCCTGCAGGGGGGGAGTGAAAAACTGTTTTTT. Translated, it gives CASSSLQGGSEKLFF.

The gene calls are TRBV15 and TRBJ1-5; D is unclear. Germline V CDR1 and CDR2: LNHNV, YYDKDF (reference sequence). The V gene lost 3 bases and the J gene lost 4 bases, with 4 bases spanning the gap. The CDR3 is 12 amino acids. The CDR3 region is CATSSANQPQHF. The CDR3 DNA is TGTGCCACCAGCAGCGCGAATCAGCCCCAGCATTTT. The complete variable domain, with remaining parts taken from reference TRBV15 and TRBJ1-5, reads DAMVIQNPRYQVTQFGKPVTLSCSQTLNHNVMYWYQQKSSQAPKLLFHYYDKDFNNEADTPDNFQSRRPNTSFCFLDIRSPGLGDTAMYLCATSSANQPQHFGDGTRLSIL.

This clonotype was detected a few times. This rearrangement joins TRBV7-9 to TRBJ2-3, with TRBD2 matching 7 bases. Losses at the gene ends were 5 bases for V and 1 base for J; bases not matched to a gene: 3. The germline V gene encodes CDR1 SEHNR and CDR2 FQNEAQ (reference sequence). The CDR3 sequence is 14 residues long. CDR3 in amino acids: CASSPTSGTDTQYF. CDR3 DNA sequence: TGTGCCAGCAGCCCTACTAGCGGCACAGATACGCAGTATTTT.

The genes are TRBV27 and TRBJ2-4, with 7 bases identical to TRBD1. Losses at the gene ends were 2 bases for V and 0 bases for J; bases not matched to a gene: 16. Looked up from germline, CDR1 is MNHEY and CDR2 is SMNVEV (reference sequence). This CDR3 has 20 amino acids. The CDR3 is CASSLTFPGQRSLAKNIQYF. The CDR3 nucleotides read TGTGCCAGCAGTTTAACCTTCCCGGGACAGAGAAGTTTAGCCAAAAACATTCAGTACTTC.

This chain links TRBV7-8 with TRBJ2-1, with 8 bases aligning to TRBD2. CDR3 size: 12 residues. Germline V gene data show CDR1 as SGHVS and CDR2 as FQNEAQ. J lost 7 bases, V lost 10 bases, and 6 bases had no gene match. In DNA, the CDR3 is TGTGCCACGGGACTAGACCCTAATGAGCAGTTCTTC. Residues: CATGLDPNEQFF.

This clonotype was picked up many times. V usage is TRBV6-4 and J usage is TRBJ1-1; 8 bases agree with TRBD1. The CDR3 length is 13 residues. Germline-derived CDR1 and CDR2 are MRHNA and SNTAGT. With 6 bases clipped from V and 4 bases from J, the junction kept 4 bases outside the gene matches. DNA of the CDR3: TGTGCCAGCAGCCGGACAGGGAGCACTGAAGCTTTCTTT. This encodes CASSRTGSTEAFF.